This passage covers 29 T cell receptor beta chains from one sample sequenced in a study of Ad26.COV2.S vaccination and SARS-CoV-2 variants. Treatment here: around 19 received Ad26.COV2.S at low or high dose, single or two shots; 5 received placebo; per-sample allocation not given. Material that was analyzed had been drawn on day 63 after the first vaccine or placebo injection. Sequencing was performed with immunoSEQ multiplex PCR; in TCRdb, only in-frame clones are kept and a portion is missing. In the table there are hundreds of thousands of clones, around 84% of which are singletons. The sequencing used peripheral blood, collected in a trial of Ad26.COV2.S vaccine versus placebo. The receptor source for this set is a person aged 18-65 years who received the Ad26.COV2.S COVID-19 vaccine or a placebo.

The chain has TRBV9 and TRBJ1-4; D unresolved. CDR3 length: 15 residues. The V and J ends lost 0 bases and 5 bases respectively, with 11 bases between them. The V gene's germline CDR1 is SGDLS and CDR2 YYNGEE. CDR3 amino acids: CASSVGAVTNEKLFF. The CDR3, as DNA: TGTGCCAGCAGCGTAGGAGCAGTCACCAATGAAAAACTGTTTTTT.

V usage is TRBV6-2 or TRBV6-3 and J usage is TRBJ2-3; D call uncertain. Trimming left V 2 bases short and J 1 base short, with 10 bases between. CDR1 and CDR2 (germline): MNHEY, SVGEGT. This CDR3 comprises 15 residues. The CDR3 reads CASSYAYGGTDTQYF. The CDR3 DNA reads TGTGCCAGCAGTTACGCGTATGGGGGCACAGATACGCAGTATTTT.

The chain combines TRBV24-1 with TRBJ2-1; TRBD2 aligns across 10 bases. Germline CDR1 and CDR2: KGHDR and SFDVKD. The CDR3 sequence is 15 residues long. J was trimmed by 9 bases and V by 5 bases; bases with no gene match: 9. CDR3: CATSGTSGPAIEQFF. In DNA form, the CDR3 reads TGTGCCACCAGTGGGACTAGCGGTCCCGCCATTGAGCAGTTCTTC.

The gene calls are TRBV7-2 and TRBJ2-3; D is uncertain. CDR1 and CDR2 (germline): SGHTA, FQGNSA. V shed 5 bases and J shed 8 bases, with 14 bases lying between them. CDR3 length equals 13 residues. CDR3 sequence: CASSRTMDGTQYF. CDR3 coding DNA: TGTGCCAGCAGCCGTACAATGGACGGTACGCAGTATTTT.

This chain joins TRBV6-2 or TRBV6-3 and TRBJ2-7; 7 bases match TRBD2. The germline V gene encodes CDR1 MNHEY and CDR2 SVGEGT. The junction had 17 bases not matched to a gene; V was cut back by 0 bases and J by 3 bases. This CDR3 has 19 amino acids. CDR3 coding DNA: TGTGCCAGCAGTTACTCCTCCGACAATCCGGCGGGGGAGTACTACGAGCAGTACTTC. Translation: CASSYSSDNPAGEYYEQYF.

The chain couples TRBV5-6 to TRBJ1-4; TRBD1 matches at 7 bases. V lost 6 bases, J lost 0 bases, and 8 bases stayed unmatched. Germline V lookup: CDR1 SGHDT, CDR2 YYEEEE. The length of the CDR3 is 16 residues. The CDR3 spells CASNIQGVPTNEKLFF. DNA for the CDR3: TGTGCCAGCAACATTCAGGGGGTCCCAACTAATGAAAAACTGTTTTTT. Combining the CDR3 with reference TRBV5-6 and TRBJ1-4 gives the whole variable domain DAGVTQSPTHLIKTRGQQVTLRCSPKSGHDTVSWYQQALGQGPQFIFQYYEEEERQRGNFPDRFSGHQFPNYSSELNVNALLLGDSALYLCASNIQGVPTNEKLFFGSGTQLSVL.

The rearrangement links TRBV7-8 to TRBJ2-5; possibly TRBD1 for D (5 bases). This CDR3 has 18 amino acids. The germline gives CDR1 SGHVS, CDR2 FQNEAQ. Trimming stripped 2 bases from V and 2 bases from J, with 21 bases between. The chain's CDR3 is CASSLLEKSVAGQETQYF. The CDR3 DNA follows: TGTGCCAGCAGCTTACTGGAGAAATCTGTGGCAGGGCAAGAGACCCAGTACTTC.

This chain connects TRBV5-1 to TRBJ2-2, with 11 bases fitting TRBD2. CDR3 length: 15 residues. CDR1 SGHRS and CDR2 YFSETQ come from the germline V gene. After removal of 2 bases from V and 6 bases from J, the junction contained 3 bases not matched to a gene. The CDR3 reads CASSFLAGGAGELFF. The CDR3 coding sequence is TGCGCCAGCAGCTTCCTAGCGGGAGGAGCCGGGGAGCTGTTTTTT.

The chain recombines TRBV7-2 with TRBJ2-7, with D maybe TRBD2 (5 bases). Germline-derived CDR1 and CDR2 are SGHTA and FQGNSA. Trimming cost V 5 bases and J 3 bases, with 11 bases left between them. The CDR3 is 13 residues long. CDR3 sequence reads: CASSPGFHYEQYF. For the CDR3, the DNA is TGTGCCAGCAGCCCGGGATTCCACTACGAGCAGTACTTC.

The V and J genes are TRBV28 and TRBJ1-6; TRBD1 is a possible D gene (5 bases). V dropped 5 bases and J dropped 8 bases, with 16 bases sitting between them. The CDR3 runs 15 residues. Germline values: CDR1 MDHEN, CDR2 SYDVKM. CDR3 amino acids: CASSPNRDGYSPLHF. DNA of the CDR3: TGTGCCAGCAGTCCGAACCGGGACGGGTATTCACCCCTCCACTTT.

The chain joins TRBV28 to TRBJ1-5, with D maybe TRBD1 (6 bases). With 6 bases removed from V and 6 bases from J, the gap between germline ends came to 9 bases. The germline gives CDR1 MDHEN, CDR2 SYDVKM. CDR3 length: 12 amino acids. In nucleotides, the CDR3 is TGTGCCAGCAGAAGGGGGGCTCAGCCCCAGCATTTT. Its translation is CASRRGAQPQHF.

J is TRBJ1-2 and V is TRBV12-3 or TRBV12-4, with D perhaps matching TRBD1 (6 bases). The CDR3 runs 12 residues. Trimming stripped 7 bases from V and 8 bases from J, with 14 bases between. The DNA of the CDR3 is TGTGCCAGCACTCGAGGGGGGGAGGGCTACACCTTC. This gives the protein CASTRGGEGYTF.

This chain uses TRBV5-1 with TRBJ1-2; TRBD1 matches 8 bases. The junction had 6 bases not matched to a gene; V was cut back by 4 bases and J by 1 base. The CDR3 is made up of 15 amino acids. From germline, CDR1 is SGHRS and CDR2 YFSETQ. In DNA form, the CDR3 reads TGCGCCAGCAGCACAGGACAGGGAGGTAACTATGGCTACACCTTC. Translation gives CASSTGQGGNYGYTF. Full variable domain (rest looked up from reference TRBV5-1 and TRBJ1-2): KAGVTQTPRYLIKTRGQQVTLSCSPISGHRSVSWYQQTPGQGLQFLFEYFSETQRNKGNFPGRFSGRQFSNSRSEMNVSTLELGDSALYLCASSTGQGGNYGYTFGSGTRLTVV.

This chain connects TRBV5-6 to TRBJ1-5; D ambiguous. Germline CDR1 reads SGHDT; CDR2 reads YYEEEE. Trimming took 3 bases from V and 7 from J, leaving 11 bases between them. The CDR3 extends over 13 amino acids. DNA of the CDR3: TGTGCCAGCAGCTCACGCTCGGGGCAGCCCCAGCATTTT. Its translation is CASSSRSGQPQHF.

The chain recombines TRBV29-1 with TRBJ1-2; 12 bases map to TRBD1. From germline, CDR1 is SQVTM and CDR2 ANQGSEA. CDR3 length: 14 residues. Trimming cost V 7 bases and J 8 bases; bases outside gene matches: 11. The CDR3 spells CSAKRGQGAEGYTF. CDR3 nucleotide sequence: TGCAGCGCCAAAAGGGGACAGGGGGCAGAGGGCTACACCTTC.

The rearrangement joins TRBV15 to TRBJ1-1, with 8 bases fitting TRBD1. The V and J ends lost 0 bases and 0 bases, in that order; junction bases with no gene match: 12. The CDR3 runs 19 residues. Per the germline V gene, CDR1 is LNHNV and CDR2 is YYDKDF (reference sequence). As DNA, the CDR3 is TGTGCCACCAGCAGAGAGTTGGGTGGGACAGGACCTATGAACACTGAAGCTTTCTTT. As protein: CATSRELGGTGPMNTEAFF.

V is TRBV4-1 and J is TRBJ1-6, with unresolved D. The CDR3 totals 15 residues. The germline V gene encodes CDR1 MGHRA and CDR2 YSYEKL. V lost 5 bases and J 1 base, leaving 9 bases between the germline ends. The CDR3 protein is CASSTRASYNSPLHF. The DNA of the CDR3 is TGCGCCAGCAGCACCCGGGCATCCTATAATTCACCCCTCCACTTT.

The chain combines TRBV15 with TRBJ2-1; D unresolved. This CDR3 is 14 amino acids long. Germline CDR1 LNHNV, CDR2 YYDKDF (reference sequence). Trimming pared 0 bases from V and 7 bases from J, leaving 10 bases between. In DNA form, the CDR3 reads TGTGCCACCAGCAGAGACGGGCAGTCGAATGAGCAGTTCTTC. Protein: CATSRDGQSNEQFF.

This chain links TRBV15 with TRBJ1-1, with 7 bases matching TRBD1. The germline V gene has CDR1 LNHNV and CDR2 YYDKDF (reference sequence). The J segment lost 7 bases and the V segment lost 2 bases, leaving 4 bases of the junction unmatched. This CDR3 spans 13 amino acids. The CDR3 region is CATSRQRDSEAFF. The CDR3 coding sequence is TGTGCCACCAGCAGACAACGGGACAGTGAAGCTTTCTTT.

This chain joins TRBV7-2 and TRBJ2-7; D is perhaps TRBD2 (5 bases). The CDR3 covers 13 residues. With 8 bases removed from V and 0 bases from J, the gap between germline ends came to 11 bases. Germline assignment: CDR1 SGHTA and CDR2 FQGNSA. CDR3 in amino acids: CASAVEGSYEQYF. CDR3 nucleotides: TGTGCCAGCGCTGTTGAGGGCTCCTACGAGCAGTACTTC.

The chain uses TRBV5-1 and TRBJ2-5, with a tentative D call TRBD1 (5 bases). CDR1 and CDR2 (germline): SGHRS, YFSETQ. This CDR3 spans 14 amino acids. V was pared by 2 bases and J by 5 bases, with 13 bases between. Here the CDR3 DNA reads TGCGCCAGCAGCTTTCAGGGTTCAGGGGAGACCCAGTACTTC. Translating it yields CASSFQGSGETQYF.

The chain combines TRBV27 with TRBJ1-2; D ambiguous. V was pared by 5 bases and J by 0 bases, with 19 bases between. Germline V lookup: CDR1 MNHEY, CDR2 SMNVEV (reference sequence). This CDR3 is 17 amino acids long. The CDR3 protein is CASSPYPRSGPNYGYTF. The CDR3 DNA reads TGTGCCAGCAGTCCCTACCCCCGGTCGGGTCCTAACTATGGCTACACCTTC.

This clone was counted a single time. The J gene is TRBJ2-1, the V gene TRBV10-3, with D perhaps matching TRBD1 (5 bases). Germline V gene lookup returns CDR1 ENHRY and CDR2 SYGVKD. V was pared by 2 bases and J by 12 bases, with 20 bases between. The length of the CDR3 is 15 residues. The DNA for the CDR3 is TGTGCCATCAGTGAGAAGGGGCTGGACCGGTCGGTGCAGTTCTTC. It is translated as CAISEKGLDRSVQFF.

V is TRBV10-3 and J is TRBJ2-7, with 8 bases lining up with TRBD1. CDR3 length: 12 amino acids. From germline, CDR1 is ENHRY and CDR2 SYGVKD. J was trimmed by 3 bases and V by 7 bases; bases with no gene match: 2. The CDR3 protein is CAINTGGYEQYF. CDR3 bases: TGTGCCATCAATACAGGGGGCTACGAGCAGTACTTC.

This rearrangement joins TRBV3-1 (or the pseudogene TRBV3-2) to TRBJ2-5; weak D call: TRBD2 (5 bases). The germline gives CDR1 LGHDT, CDR2 YNNKEL (reference sequence). V was shortened by 4 bases and J by 6 bases, with 15 bases between the two germline ends. The CDR3 has 14 residues. DNA for the CDR3: TGTGCCAGCAGCCGGGTTGGCGGGCGCCAGACCCAGTACTTC. Amino acids: CASSRVGGRQTQYF.

The V and J genes are TRBV6-5 and TRBJ1-2, with D perhaps matching TRBD1 (6 bases). Germline CDR1 MNHEY, CDR2 SVGAGI. V lost 5 bases and J 8 bases, leaving 18 bases between the germline ends. The length of the CDR3 is 14 residues. DNA for the CDR3: TGTGCCAGCAGTCCGGTGGGGGCCCCACAGGGCTACACCTTC. Amino acids: CASSPVGAPQGYTF.

On this clone: A read error may account for a junction end that differs from germline. This chain uses TRBV5-1 with TRBJ2-3; D may be TRBD1 or TRBD2 (6 bases each). This CDR3 region has 14 residues. Germline CDR1 and CDR2: SGHRS and YFSETQ. The DNA of the CDR3 is TGCGCCGGCAGTAGGGGGGACGATACAGATACGCAGTATTTT. It encodes CAGSRGDDTDTQYF.

This chain uses TRBV4-1 with TRBJ1-6; the D gene is possibly TRBD1 (5 bases). The CDR3 is 17 amino acids. V was trimmed by 4 bases and J by 9 bases, leaving 22 bases between them. The V gene's germline CDR1 is MGHRA and CDR2 YSYEKL. This CDR3 reads CASSPPPWGGAGSPLHF. The DNA of the CDR3 is TGCGCCAGCAGCCCACCCCCCTGGGGAGGGGCCGGTTCACCCCTCCACTTT.

This clone has just a few counts. The chain carries TRBV2 and TRBJ2-2; the match to TRBD1 covers 7 bases. The CDR3 spans 15 residues. The V gene's germline CDR1 is SNHLY and CDR2 FYNNEI. V trimming: 7 bases; J trimming: 4 bases; junction bases outside the gene matches: 9. DNA of the CDR3: TGTGCCAGCACCACCGACAGGGTTGCCACCGGGGAGCTGTTTTTT. The encoded protein is CASTTDRVATGELFF.